This entry features one T cell receptor beta chain sequence. This record comes from a study of blood T cell repertoires in COVID-19. Looking at the study overall: Collection of acute and convalescent COVID-19 samples took place in the United States, Italy and Spain. PBMCs, B-cell-depleted T cells, or T cells were the source of the cDNA or gDNA that made up the material.

Original analysis: The assay estimated nucleated cells by amplifying reference gene primers. The assay was immunoSEQ multiplex PCR, and TCRdb's table has in-frame clones only and misses some. V and J calls and clone size are copied from that table; D and trimming were computed from the DNA. Of approximately 41,000 clones in the sample, roughly 91% were seen once. CDR1 MNHNS and CDR2 SASEGT come from the germline V gene. The CDR3 contains 15 residues. V was clipped by 3 bases and J by 3 bases, with 12 bases between them. The chain uses TRBV6-1 and TRBJ2-1; tentatively, D is TRBD2 (5 bases). Material for sequencing was peripheral blood. The origin of this receptor is a human donor in a cohort sampled during active COVID-19. For the CDR3, the DNA is TGTGCCAGCAGTGACGCCGGGATTAACTACAATGAGCAGTTCTTC. It specifies CASSDAGINYNEQFF.